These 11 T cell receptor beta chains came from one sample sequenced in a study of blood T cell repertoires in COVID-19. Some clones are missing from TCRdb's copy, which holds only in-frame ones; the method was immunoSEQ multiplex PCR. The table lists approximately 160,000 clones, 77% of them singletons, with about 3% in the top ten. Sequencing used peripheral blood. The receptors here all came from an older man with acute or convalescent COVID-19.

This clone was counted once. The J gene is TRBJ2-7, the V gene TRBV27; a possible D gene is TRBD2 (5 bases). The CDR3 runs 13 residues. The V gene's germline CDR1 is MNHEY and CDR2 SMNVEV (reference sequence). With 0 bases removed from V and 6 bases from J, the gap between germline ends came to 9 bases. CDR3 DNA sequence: TGTGCCAGCAGTTTATCGGCGAGGGCCGAGCAGTACTTC. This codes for CASSLSARAEQYF.

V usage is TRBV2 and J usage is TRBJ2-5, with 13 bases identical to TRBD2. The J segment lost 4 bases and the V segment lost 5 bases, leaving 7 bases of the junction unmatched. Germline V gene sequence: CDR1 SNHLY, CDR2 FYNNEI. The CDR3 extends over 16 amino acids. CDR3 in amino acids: CASSPNRLAGGETQYF. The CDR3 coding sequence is TGTGCCAGCAGTCCAAATAGACTAGCGGGGGGAGAGACCCAGTACTTC.

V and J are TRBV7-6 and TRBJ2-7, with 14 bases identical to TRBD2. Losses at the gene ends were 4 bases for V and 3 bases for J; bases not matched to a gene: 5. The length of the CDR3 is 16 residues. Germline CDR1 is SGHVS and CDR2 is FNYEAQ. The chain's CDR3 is CASSSGTSGSIYEQYF. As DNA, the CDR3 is TGTGCCAGCAGCTCCGGGACTAGCGGGAGTATCTACGAGCAGTACTTC.

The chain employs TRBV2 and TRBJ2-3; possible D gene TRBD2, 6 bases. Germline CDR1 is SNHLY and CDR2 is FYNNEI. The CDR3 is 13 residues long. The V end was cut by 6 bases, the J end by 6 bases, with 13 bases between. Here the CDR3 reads CASRGLLRDTQYF. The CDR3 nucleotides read TGTGCCAGCAGGGGACTTCTCAGGGATACGCAGTATTTT.

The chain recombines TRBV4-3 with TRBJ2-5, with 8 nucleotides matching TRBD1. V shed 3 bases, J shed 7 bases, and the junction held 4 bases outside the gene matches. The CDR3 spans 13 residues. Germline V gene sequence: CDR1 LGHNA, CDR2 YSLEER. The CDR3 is CASSQGQVGTQYF. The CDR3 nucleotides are TGCGCCAGCAGCCAGGGACAGGTTGGGACCCAGTACTTC.

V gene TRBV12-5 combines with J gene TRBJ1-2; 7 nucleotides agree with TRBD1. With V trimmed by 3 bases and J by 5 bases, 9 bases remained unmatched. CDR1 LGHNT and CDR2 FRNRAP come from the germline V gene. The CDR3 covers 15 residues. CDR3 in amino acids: CASGFHRGTSYGYTF. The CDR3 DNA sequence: TGTGCTAGTGGTTTTCACAGGGGTACGAGTTATGGCTACACCTTC. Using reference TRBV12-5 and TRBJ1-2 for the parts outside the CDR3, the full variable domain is DARVTQTPRHKVTEMGQEVTMRCQPILGHNTVFWYRQTMMQGLELLAYFRNRAPLDDSGMPKDRFSAEMPDATLATLKIQPSEPRDSAVYFCASGFHRGTSYGYTFGSGTRLTVV.

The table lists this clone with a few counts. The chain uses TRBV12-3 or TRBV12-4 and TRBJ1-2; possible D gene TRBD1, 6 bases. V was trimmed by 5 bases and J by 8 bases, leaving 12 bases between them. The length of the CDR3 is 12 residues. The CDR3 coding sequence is TGTGCCAGCAGTATGCAGGGACACGGCTACACCTTC. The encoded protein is CASSMQGHGYTF.

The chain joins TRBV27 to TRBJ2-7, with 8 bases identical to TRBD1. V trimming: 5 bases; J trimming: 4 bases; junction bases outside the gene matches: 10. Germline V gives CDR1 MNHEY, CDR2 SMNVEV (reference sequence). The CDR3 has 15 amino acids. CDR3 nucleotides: TGTGCCAGCAGTAACTTCCGGCAGGGGGCTTACGAGCAGTACTTC. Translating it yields CASSNFRQGAYEQYF.

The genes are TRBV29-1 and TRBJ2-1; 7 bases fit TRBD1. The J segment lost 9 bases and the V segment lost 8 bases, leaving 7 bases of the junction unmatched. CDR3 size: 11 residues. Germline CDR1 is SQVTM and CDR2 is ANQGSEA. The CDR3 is CSFRDSGEQFF. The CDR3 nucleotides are TGCAGCTTTCGGGACAGTGGTGAGCAGTTCTTC.

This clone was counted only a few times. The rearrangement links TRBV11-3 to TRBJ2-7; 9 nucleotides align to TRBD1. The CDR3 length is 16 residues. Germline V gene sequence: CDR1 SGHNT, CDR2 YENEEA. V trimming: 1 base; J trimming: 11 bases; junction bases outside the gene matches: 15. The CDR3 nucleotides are TGTGCCAGCAGCTTAGGTTCGCTTCCGGGACAGGGTACAGAGTACTTC. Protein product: CASSLGSLPGQGTEYF. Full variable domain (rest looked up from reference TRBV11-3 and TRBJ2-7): EAGVVQSPRYKIIEKKQPVAFWCNPISGHNTLYWYLQNLGQGPELLIRYENEEAVDDSQLPKDRFSAERLKGVDSTLKIQPAELGDSAVYLCASSLGSLPGQGTEYFGPGTRLTVT.

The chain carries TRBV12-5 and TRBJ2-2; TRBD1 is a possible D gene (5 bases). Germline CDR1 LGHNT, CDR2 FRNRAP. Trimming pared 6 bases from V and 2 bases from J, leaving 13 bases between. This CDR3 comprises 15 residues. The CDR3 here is CASGQELGNTGELFF. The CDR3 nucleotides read TGTGCTAGTGGACAGGAACTTGGAAACACCGGGGAGCTGTTTTTT.